This TCR beta chain was retrieved from a study of T-cell memory formation after mild COVID-19. The germline V gene has CDR1 KGHSY and CDR2 FQNENV. The CDR3 consists of 13 residues. V was shortened by 4 bases and J by 2 bases, with 7 bases between the two germline ends. TCRdb analysed the 5' RACE reads with MiXCR anew, one entry per CDR3 protein. The sample lists 450,000 to 650,000 distinct CDR3 sequences; more than 15% were seen once. General observations from the study: Cross-reactive memory appears to have joined, as suggested by some responding clones showing up in pre-infection memory. There was a balanced CD4/CD8 profile in clones contracting day 15 to 85, and later expanders leaned CD4+.

A few counts support this clonotype. Its matching antigen is unknown. The chain uses TRBV16 and TRBJ2-3, with D tentatively TRBD1 (5 bases). The sample taken for sequencing was PBMCs or a T cell subset sorted from them (not recorded which). This sequence originates from an adult woman who had mild COVID-19 (a few samples of this study predate the infection). Cell type and time point are not known. Written as DNA, the CDR3 is TGTGCCAGCAGCCGACAGCCCACAGATACGCAGTATTTT. Its translation: CASSRQPTDTQYF.